This T cell receptor beta chain is from a study of blood T cell repertoires in COVID-19. This CDR3 has 14 residues. Germline CDR1 SEHNR, CDR2 FQNEAQ (reference sequence). V lost 10 bases and J lost 5; bases outside the gene matches: 11. Only in-frame clones appear in the TCRdb table, and some are missing; sequencing was by immunoSEQ multiplex PCR. The sample contains about 33,000 clones, approximately 85% of which appear only once. This clonotype was sampled from a man between 60 and 75 years old with active COVID-19. Sample: peripheral blood. The gene calls are TRBV7-9 and TRBJ2-3; 8 bases fit TRBD2. The CDR3 region is CAKTTSGGGDTQYF. The CDR3, as DNA: TGTGCCAAGACAACTAGCGGAGGGGGAGATACGCAGTATTTT. The full variable domain, rest sourced from reference TRBV7-9 and TRBJ2-3, is DTGVSQNPRHKITKRGQNVTFRCDPISEHNRLYWYRQTLGQGPEFLTYFQNEAQLEKSRLLSDRFSAERPKGSFSTLEIQRTEQGDSAMYLCAKTTSGGGDTQYFGPGTRLTVL.